This TCR beta chain was documented in a study of T cell repertoires in cytomegalovirus infection. Study information: Signatures in public TCR beta sequences pointed to both CMV infection and matching HLA type.

A remark on this clonotype: Its antigen is unidentified.

Each CDR3 protein gets one entry after TCRdb re-called the reads with MiXCR. In the table there are approximately 50,000 distinct CDR3 sequences, about 20% of which are singletons. Here the sequenced sample was CD8+ T cells from cultured PBMCs, taken from culture after CMV antigen stimulation. The sequence was obtained from a human donor in good health (CMV status not recorded). Some clones in this sample may be carry-over from other donors' samples.

In DNA, the CDR3 is TGTGCCAGCAGCCCCGGGACAGGGGGCTTTGGAAACATTCAGTACTTC. It yields the protein CASSPGTGGFGNIQYF. The chain uses TRBV28 and TRBJ2-4; the match to TRBD1 covers 12 bases. With 6 bases clipped from V and 6 bases from J, the junction kept 9 bases outside the gene matches. The CDR3 is 16 amino acids. Germline V gene sequence: CDR1 MDHEN, CDR2 SYDVKM. The full variable domain, with the rest looked up from reference TRBV28 and TRBJ2-4, is DVKVTQSSRYLVKRTGEKVFLECVQDMDHENMFWYRQDPGLGLRLIYFSYDVKMKEKGDIPEGYSVSREKKERFSLILESASTNQTSMYLCASSPGTGGFGNIQYFGAGTRLSVL.